A selection of T cell receptor beta chains follows, all from one sample in a study of Ad26.COV2.S vaccination and SARS-CoV-2 variants. Sequencing was performed with immunoSEQ multiplex PCR; in TCRdb, only in-frame clones are kept and a portion is missing. The sample contains fewer than 500,000 clones, 90% of which appear only once. This material consisted of peripheral blood, taken in a trial of Ad26.COV2.S vaccine versus placebo. All receptors derive from a person aged 18-60 years who received the Ad26.COV2.S COVID-19 vaccine or a placebo. CDR3s include the opening cysteine and the closing phenylalanine or tryptophan. The D gene is left open where the match is weak. Not every row has a clone size; where given, it reads once, few, many or a size class.

len,v_gene,abundance,j_gene,d_gene,CDR3aa,CDR3nt
19,TRBV10-3,once,TRBJ2-1,NA,CAISESAASPLNSYNEQFF,TGTGCCATCAGTGAGTCCGCAGCCTCACCATTAAACTCCTACAATGAGCAGTTCTTC
19,TRBV7-3,NA,TRBJ2-5,TRBD2,CASSLTPSGTSGRVETQYF,TGTGCCAGCAGCTTAACACCGTCCGGGACTAGCGGGAGGGTAGAGACCCAGTACTTC
13,TRBV28,once,TRBJ1-3,NA,CASEVSSGNTIYF,TGTGCCAGCGAGGTCAGCTCTGGAAACACCATATATTTT
17,TRBV19,NA,TRBJ2-3,TRBD2,CASSPAGTGRASDTQYF,TGTGCCAGTAGTCCCGCAGGGACCGGGAGGGCCTCAGATACGCAGTATTTT
12,TRBV5-1,NA,TRBJ2-1,NA,CASSSLRDEQFF,TGCGCCAGCAGCTCGTTAAGAGATGAGCAGTTCTTC
15,TRBV5-1,NA,TRBJ1-3,NA,CASSLPGSSGNTIYF,TGCGCCAGCAGCCTCCCGGGGAGCTCTGGAAACACCATATATTTT
11,TRBV6-5,NA,TRBJ1-1,NA,CASRHNTEAFF,TGTGCCAGCAGGCACAACACTGAAGCTTTCTTT
17,TRBV25-1,NA,TRBJ2-3,TRBD2,CASSEEVSGGSTDTQYF,TGTGCCAGCAGTGAAGAGGTTAGCGGGGGAAGCACAGATACGCAGTATTTT
18,TRBV18,NA,TRBJ2-6,NA,CASSPLVSAFSGANVLTF,TGTGCCAGCTCACCACTCGTCAGCGCCTTCTCTGGGGCCAACGTCCTGACTTTC
17,TRBV7-2,many,TRBJ2-5,TRBD2,CASSRGVAGRHQETQYF,TGTGCCAGCAGCCGGGGGGTAGCGGGAAGACACCAAGAGACCCAGTACTTC
16,TRBV5-6,NA,TRBJ2-3,NA,CASSSPGAPRTDTQYF,TGTGCCAGCAGCTCCCCGGGGGCGCCCCGCACAGATACGCAGTATTTT
15,TRBV28,NA,TRBJ1-2,NA,CASSLSPGTAYGYTF,TGTGCCAGCAGTTTAAGCCCCGGGACGGCTTATGGCTACACCTTC
18,TRBV5-1,NA,TRBJ2-2,TRBD2,CASSLGTSGRFSTGELFF,TGCGCCAGCAGCTTGGGGACTAGCGGGAGATTTAGCACCGGGGAGCTGTTTTTT
17,TRBV19,NA,TRBJ2-3,TRBD2,CASSNTGTSGTTDTQYF,TGTGCCAGTAGCAACACCGGGACTAGCGGGACCACAGATACGCAGTATTTT
16,TRBV19,few,TRBJ1-5,NA,CASSMALAAQNQPQHF,TGTGCCAGTAGTATGGCTTTAGCAGCCCAGAATCAGCCCCAGCATTTT
16,TRBV7-2,NA,TRBJ1-5,NA,CASSLFGGEGNQPQHF,TGTGCCAGCAGCTTATTCGGGGGAGAGGGCAATCAGCCCCAGCATTTT